This TCR beta chain was obtained from a study of post-analysis software for immune sequencing data. In regard to this clonotype: Its matching antigen is unknown. At one end, the junction sequence differs from germline, possibly due to a read error.

There are 13 residues in the CDR3. The germline CDR1 and CDR2 sequences are SQVTM and ANQGSEA. Study-level points and caveats: Roughly five TRBV segments appeared more often in patients than in controls, and TRBV5-6, TRBV5-1 and TRBV20-1 were among these. Strong co-clustering by F measure was seen for same-batch samples.

TCR beta cDNA libraries included unique molecular identifiers. T cells numbering 1 to 10 million yielded approximately 500,000 cDNA molecules. TCRdb re-called the PCR reads with MiXCR, one entry per CDR3 protein. The data contain 600,000 to 700,000 distinct CDR3 sequences, about 60% of them singletons. The TCR was taken from a girl aged 2 to 10 with multiple sclerosis. This chain uses TRBV29-1 with TRBJ2-3, with D perhaps TRBD1 (6 bases). Specimen: blood. The CDR3 here is CSVSGHKADTQYF. For the CDR3, the DNA is TGTAGCGTCTCGGGACATAAGGCAGATACGCAGTATTTT.